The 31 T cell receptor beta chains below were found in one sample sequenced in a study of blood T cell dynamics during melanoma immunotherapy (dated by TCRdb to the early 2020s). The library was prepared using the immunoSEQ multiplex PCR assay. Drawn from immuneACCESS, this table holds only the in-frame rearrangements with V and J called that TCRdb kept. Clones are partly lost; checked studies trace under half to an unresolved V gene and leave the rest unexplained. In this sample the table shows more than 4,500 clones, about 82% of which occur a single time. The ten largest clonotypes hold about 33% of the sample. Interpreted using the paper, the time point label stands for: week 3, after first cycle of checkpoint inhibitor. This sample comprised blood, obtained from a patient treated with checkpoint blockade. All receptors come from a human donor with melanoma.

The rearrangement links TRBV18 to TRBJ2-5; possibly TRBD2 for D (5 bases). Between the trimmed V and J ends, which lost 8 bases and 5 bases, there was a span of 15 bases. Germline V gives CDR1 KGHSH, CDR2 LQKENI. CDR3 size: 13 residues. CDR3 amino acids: CASLPGIRETQYF. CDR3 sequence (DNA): TGTGCCAGCCTTCCGGGAATACGGGAGACCCAGTACTTC.

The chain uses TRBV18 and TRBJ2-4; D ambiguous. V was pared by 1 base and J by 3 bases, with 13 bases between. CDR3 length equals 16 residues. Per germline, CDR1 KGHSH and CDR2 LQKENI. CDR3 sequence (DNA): TGTGCCAGCTCACCACAAATGAGTAACAGCAAAAACATTCAGTACTTC. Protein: CASSPQMSNSKNIQYF.

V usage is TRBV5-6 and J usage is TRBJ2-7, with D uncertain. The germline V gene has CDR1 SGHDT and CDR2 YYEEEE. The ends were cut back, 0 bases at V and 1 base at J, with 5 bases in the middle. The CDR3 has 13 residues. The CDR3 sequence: CASSLGASYEQYF. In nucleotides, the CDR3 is TGTGCCAGCAGCTTGGGGGCGTCCTACGAGCAGTACTTC.

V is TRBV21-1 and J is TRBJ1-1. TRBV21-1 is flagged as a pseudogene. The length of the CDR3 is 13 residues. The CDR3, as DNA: TGTGCCAGCGCTACCCACATGAACACTGAAGCTTTCTTT. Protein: CASATHMNTEAFF.

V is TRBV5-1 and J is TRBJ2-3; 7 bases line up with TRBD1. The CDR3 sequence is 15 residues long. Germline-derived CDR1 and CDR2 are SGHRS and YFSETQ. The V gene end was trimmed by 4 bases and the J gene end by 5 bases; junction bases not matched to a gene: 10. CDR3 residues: CASSGTTGARDTQYF. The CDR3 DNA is TGCGCCAGCAGCGGAACAACAGGGGCGAGAGATACGCAGTATTTT.

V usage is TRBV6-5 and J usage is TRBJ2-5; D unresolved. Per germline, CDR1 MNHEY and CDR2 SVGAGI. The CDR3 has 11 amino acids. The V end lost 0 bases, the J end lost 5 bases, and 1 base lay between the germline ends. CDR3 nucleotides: TGTGCCAGCAGTTACTCTGAGACCCAGTACTTC. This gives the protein CASSYSETQYF.

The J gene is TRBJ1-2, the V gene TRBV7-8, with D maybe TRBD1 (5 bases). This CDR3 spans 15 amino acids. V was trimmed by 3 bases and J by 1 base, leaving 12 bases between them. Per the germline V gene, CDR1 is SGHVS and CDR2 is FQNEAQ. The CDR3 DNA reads TGTGCCAGCAGCTTGGGACGGGCTCTTAACTATGGCTACACCTTC. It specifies CASSLGRALNYGYTF.

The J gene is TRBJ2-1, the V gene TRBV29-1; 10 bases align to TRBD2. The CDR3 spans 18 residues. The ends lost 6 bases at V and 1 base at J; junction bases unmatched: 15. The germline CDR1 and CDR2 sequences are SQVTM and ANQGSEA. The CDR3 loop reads CSVLGDLAGDMSYNEQFF. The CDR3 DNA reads TGCAGCGTGCTGGGAGACCTAGCGGGAGACATGTCCTACAATGAGCAGTTCTTC.

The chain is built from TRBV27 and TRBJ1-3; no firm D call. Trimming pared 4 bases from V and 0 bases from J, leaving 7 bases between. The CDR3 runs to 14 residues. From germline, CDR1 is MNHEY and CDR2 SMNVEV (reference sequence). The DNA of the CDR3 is TGTGCCAGCAGTTCCACAATCTCTGGAAACACCATATATTTT. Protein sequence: CASSSTISGNTIYF.

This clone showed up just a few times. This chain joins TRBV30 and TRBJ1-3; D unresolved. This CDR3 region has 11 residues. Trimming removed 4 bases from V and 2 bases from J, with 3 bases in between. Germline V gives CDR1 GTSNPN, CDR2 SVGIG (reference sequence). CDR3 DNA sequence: TGTGCCTGGACTGCTGGAAACACCATATATTTT. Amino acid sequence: CAWTAGNTIYF.

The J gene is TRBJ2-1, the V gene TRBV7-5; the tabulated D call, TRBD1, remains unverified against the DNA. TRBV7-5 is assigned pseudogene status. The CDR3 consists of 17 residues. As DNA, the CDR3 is TGTGTCAGAAGCTTAGGTCTTCAGGGGGGCCACCTCAATGAGCAGTTCTTC. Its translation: CVRSLGLQGGHLNEQFF.

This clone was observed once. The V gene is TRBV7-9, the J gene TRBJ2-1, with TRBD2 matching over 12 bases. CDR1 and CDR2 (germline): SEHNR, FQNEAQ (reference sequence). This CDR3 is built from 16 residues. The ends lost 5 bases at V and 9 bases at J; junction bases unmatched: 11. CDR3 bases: TGTGCCAGCAGCCCAAGACTAGCGGGAGAAATAGGTGAGCAGTTCTTC. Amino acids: CASSPRLAGEIGEQFF.

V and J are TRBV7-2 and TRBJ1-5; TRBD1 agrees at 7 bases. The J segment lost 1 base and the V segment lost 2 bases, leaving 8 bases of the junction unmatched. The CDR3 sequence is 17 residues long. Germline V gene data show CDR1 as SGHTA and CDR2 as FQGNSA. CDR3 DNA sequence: TGTGCCAGCAGCTTACAAGGGGGCCCCTCCAGCAATCAGCCCCAGCATTTT. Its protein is CASSLQGGPSSNQPQHF. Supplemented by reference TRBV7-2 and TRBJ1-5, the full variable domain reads GAGVSQSPSNKVTEKGKDVELRCDPISGHTALYWYRQSLGQGLEFLIYFQGNSAPDKSGLPSDRFSAERTGGSVSTLTIQRTQQEDSAVYLCASSLQGGPSSNQPQHFGDGTRLSIL.

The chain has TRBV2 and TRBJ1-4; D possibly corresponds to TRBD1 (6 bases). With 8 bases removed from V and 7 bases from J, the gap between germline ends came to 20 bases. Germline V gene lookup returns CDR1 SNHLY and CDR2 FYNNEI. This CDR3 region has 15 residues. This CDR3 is CASQPRGAGSEKLFF. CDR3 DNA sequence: TGTGCCAGCCAACCAAGGGGGGCGGGAAGTGAAAAACTGTTTTTT.

CDR3 residues: CASSPGGFDSPLHF. The CDR3 nucleotides are TGTGCCAGCAGCCCTGGCGGGTTTGATTCACCCCTCCACTTT. The chain couples TRBV6-1 to TRBJ1-6; D remains ambiguous. The germline V gene encodes CDR1 MNHNS and CDR2 SASEGT. Between the trimmed V and J ends, which lost 6 bases and 8 bases, there was a span of 14 bases. CDR3 length equals 14 residues.

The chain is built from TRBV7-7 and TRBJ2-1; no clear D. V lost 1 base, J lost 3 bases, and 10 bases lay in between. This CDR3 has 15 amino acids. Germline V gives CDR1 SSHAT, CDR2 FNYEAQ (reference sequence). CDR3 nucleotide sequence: TGTGCCAGCAGCTTAGAAGTGGGCAACTACAATGAGCAGTTCTTC. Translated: CASSLEVGNYNEQFF.

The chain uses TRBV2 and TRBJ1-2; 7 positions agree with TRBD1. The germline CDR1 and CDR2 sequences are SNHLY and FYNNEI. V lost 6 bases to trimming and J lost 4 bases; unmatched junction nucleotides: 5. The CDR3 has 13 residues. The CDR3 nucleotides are TGTGCCAGCAGGGCCGGGACAGTCTATGGCTACACCTTC. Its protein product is CASRAGTVYGYTF.

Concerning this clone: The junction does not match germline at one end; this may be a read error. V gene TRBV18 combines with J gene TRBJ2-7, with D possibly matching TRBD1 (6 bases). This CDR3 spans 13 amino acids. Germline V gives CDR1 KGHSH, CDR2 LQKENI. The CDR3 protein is CAGSPRQDYEQYF. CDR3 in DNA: TGTGCCGGCTCACCACGACAGGATTACGAGCAGTACTTC.

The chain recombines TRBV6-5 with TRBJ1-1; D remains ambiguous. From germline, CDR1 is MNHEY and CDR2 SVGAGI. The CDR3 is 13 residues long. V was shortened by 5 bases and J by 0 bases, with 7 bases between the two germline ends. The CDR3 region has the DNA TGTGCCAGCAGTCGTACAATGAACACTGAAGCTTTCTTT. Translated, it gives CASSRTMNTEAFF.

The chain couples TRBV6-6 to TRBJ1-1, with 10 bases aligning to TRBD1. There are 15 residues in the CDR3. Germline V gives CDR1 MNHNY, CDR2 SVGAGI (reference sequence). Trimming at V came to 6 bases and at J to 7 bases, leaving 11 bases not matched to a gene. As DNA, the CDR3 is TGTGCCAGCAGCCCCGAACCGGGACAGGGGCTTGAAGCTTTCTTT. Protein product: CASSPEPGQGLEAFF.

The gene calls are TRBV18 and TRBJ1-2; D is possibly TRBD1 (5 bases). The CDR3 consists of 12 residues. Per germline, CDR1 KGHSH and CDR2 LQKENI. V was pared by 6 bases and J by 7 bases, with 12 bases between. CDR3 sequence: CASSREGGGYTF. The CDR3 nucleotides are TGTGCCAGCTCCAGGGAGGGCGGTGGCTACACCTTC.

CDR3 bases: TGTGCCAGCAGCCCGGAGGGATACCAAGAGACCCAGTACTTC. It specifies CASSPEGYQETQYF. This chain joins TRBV5-8 and TRBJ2-5; D possibly corresponds to TRBD2 (6 bases). CDR3 length: 14 amino acids. Germline V gene lookup returns CDR1 SGHTS and CDR2 YDEGEE. V lost 4 bases and J 0 bases, leaving 10 bases between the germline ends.

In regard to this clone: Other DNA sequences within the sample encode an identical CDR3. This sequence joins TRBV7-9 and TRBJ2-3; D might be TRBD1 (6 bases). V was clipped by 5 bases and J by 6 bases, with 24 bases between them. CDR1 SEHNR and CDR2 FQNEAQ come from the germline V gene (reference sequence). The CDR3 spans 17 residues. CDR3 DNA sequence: TGTGCCAGCAGCCGCCGACCCGGACAGATCTCGGGGGATACGCAGTATTTT. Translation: CASSRRPGQISGDTQYF.

The chain's CDR3 is CASLGLNTGELFF. CDR3 in DNA: TGTGCCAGCCTGGGACTCAACACCGGGGAGCTGTTTTTT. The chain uses TRBV6-5 and TRBJ2-2; D may be TRBD2 (6 bases). Trimming removed 8 bases from V and 2 bases from J, with 9 bases in between. The CDR3 is 13 amino acids. Germline CDR1 MNHEY, CDR2 SVGAGI.

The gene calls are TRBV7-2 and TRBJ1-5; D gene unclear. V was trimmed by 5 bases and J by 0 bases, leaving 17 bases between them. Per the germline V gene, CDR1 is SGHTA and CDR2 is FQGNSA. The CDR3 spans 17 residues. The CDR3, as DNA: TGTGCCAGCAGCGCCGGACGAGGGAGAGATAGCAATCAGCCCCAGCATTTT. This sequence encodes CASSAGRGRDSNQPQHF.

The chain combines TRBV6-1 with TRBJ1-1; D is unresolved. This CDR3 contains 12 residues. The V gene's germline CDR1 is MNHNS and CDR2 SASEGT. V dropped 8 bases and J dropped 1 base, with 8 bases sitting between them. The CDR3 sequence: CASLKRNTEAFF. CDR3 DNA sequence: TGTGCCAGCTTGAAGAGGAACACTGAAGCTTTCTTT.

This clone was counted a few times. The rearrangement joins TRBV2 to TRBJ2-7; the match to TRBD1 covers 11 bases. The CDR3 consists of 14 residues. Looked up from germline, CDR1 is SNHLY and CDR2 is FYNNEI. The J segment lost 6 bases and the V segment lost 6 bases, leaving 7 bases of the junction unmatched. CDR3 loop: CASRPGTGGSEQYF. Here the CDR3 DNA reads TGTGCCAGCAGGCCCGGGACAGGGGGTAGCGAGCAGTACTTC.

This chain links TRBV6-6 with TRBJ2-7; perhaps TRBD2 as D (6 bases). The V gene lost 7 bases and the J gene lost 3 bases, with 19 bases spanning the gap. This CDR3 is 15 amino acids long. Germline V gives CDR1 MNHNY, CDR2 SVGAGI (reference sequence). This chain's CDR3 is CASTLHGGRVYEQYF. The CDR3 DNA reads TGTGCCAGCACTCTGCATGGAGGGAGAGTCTACGAGCAGTACTTC.

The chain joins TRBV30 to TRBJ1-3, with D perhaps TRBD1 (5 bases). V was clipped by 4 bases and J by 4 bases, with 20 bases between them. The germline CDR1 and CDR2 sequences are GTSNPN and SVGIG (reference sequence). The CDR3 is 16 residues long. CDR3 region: CAWTLPTGSPGNTIYF. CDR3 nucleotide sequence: TGTGCCTGGACCCTACCAACAGGCTCTCCCGGAAACACCATATATTTT.

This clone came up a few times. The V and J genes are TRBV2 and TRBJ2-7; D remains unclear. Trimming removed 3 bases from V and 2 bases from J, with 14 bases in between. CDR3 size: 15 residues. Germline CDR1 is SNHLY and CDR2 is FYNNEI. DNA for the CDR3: TGTGCCAGCAGTGATCCGGTCCTCACCCCCTACGAGCAGTACTTC. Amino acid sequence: CASSDPVLTPYEQYF.

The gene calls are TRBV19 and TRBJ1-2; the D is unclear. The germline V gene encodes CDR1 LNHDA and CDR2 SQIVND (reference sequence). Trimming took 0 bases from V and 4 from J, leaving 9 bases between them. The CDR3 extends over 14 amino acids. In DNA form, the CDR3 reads TGTGCCAGTAGTATAGAAGGGCACCTCTATGGCTACACCTTC. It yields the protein CASSIEGHLYGYTF.